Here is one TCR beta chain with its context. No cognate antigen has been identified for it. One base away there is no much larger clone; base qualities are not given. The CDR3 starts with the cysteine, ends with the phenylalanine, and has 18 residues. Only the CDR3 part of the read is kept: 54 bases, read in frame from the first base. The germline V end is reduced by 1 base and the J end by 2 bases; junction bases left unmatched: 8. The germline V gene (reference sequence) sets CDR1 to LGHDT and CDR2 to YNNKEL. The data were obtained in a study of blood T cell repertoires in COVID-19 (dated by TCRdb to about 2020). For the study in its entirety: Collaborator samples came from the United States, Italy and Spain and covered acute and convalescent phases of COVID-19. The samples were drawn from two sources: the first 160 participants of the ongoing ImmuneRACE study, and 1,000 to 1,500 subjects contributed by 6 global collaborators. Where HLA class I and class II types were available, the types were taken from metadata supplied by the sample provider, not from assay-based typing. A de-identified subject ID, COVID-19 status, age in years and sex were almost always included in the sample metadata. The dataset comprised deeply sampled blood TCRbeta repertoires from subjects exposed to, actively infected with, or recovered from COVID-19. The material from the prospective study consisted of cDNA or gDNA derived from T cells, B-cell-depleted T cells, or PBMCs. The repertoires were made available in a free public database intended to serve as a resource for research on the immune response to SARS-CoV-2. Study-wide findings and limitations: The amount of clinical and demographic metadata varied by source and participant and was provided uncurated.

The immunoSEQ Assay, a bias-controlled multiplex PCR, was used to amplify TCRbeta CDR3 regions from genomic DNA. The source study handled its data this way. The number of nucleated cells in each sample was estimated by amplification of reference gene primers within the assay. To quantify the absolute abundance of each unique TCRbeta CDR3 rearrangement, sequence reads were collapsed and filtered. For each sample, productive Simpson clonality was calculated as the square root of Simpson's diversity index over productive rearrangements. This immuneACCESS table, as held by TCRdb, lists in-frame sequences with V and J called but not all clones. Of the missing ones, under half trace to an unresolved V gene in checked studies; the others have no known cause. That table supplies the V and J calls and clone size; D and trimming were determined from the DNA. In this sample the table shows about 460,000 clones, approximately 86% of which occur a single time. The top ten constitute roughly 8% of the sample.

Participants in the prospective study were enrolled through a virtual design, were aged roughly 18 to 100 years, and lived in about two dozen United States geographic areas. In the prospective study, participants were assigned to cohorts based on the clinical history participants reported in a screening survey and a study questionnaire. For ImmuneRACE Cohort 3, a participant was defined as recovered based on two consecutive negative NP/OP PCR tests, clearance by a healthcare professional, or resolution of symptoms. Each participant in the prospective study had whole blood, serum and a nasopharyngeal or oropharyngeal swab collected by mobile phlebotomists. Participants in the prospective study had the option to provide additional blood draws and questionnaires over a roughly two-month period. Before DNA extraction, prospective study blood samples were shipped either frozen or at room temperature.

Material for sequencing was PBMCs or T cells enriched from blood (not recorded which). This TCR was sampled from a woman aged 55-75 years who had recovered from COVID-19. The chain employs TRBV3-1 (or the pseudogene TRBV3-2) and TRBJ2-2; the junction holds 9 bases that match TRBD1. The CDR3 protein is CASSQGAGQGRNTGELFF. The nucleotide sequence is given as TGTGCCAGCAGCCAAGGGGCGGGACAGGGCCGAAACACCGGGGAGCTGTTTTTT.